These 32 T cell receptor beta chains were all obtained from the same sample, sequenced in a study of blood T cell repertoires in COVID-19. This table comes from immunoSEQ multiplex PCR, and its TCRdb copy is limited to in-frame clones, with some not included. The table includes roughly 50,000 clones, around 93% detected once. The specimen sequenced was peripheral blood. The receptors shown here come from a woman aged 55-75 years with active or convalescent COVID-19.

The chain employs TRBV3-1 (or the pseudogene TRBV3-2) and TRBJ1-2, with a weak D call TRBD1 (5 bases). This CDR3 has 16 amino acids. The germline V gene encodes CDR1 LGHDT and CDR2 YNNKEL (reference sequence). With 4 bases removed from V and 2 bases from J, the gap between germline ends came to 17 bases. The CDR3 region has the DNA TGTGCCAGCAGCCGATGGGGGGATGAACGGAACTATGGCTACACCTTC. Encoded protein: CASSRWGDERNYGYTF.

The gene calls are TRBV28 and TRBJ1-2, with D unclear. Germline lookup yields CDR1 MDHEN and CDR2 SYDVKM. There are 12 residues in the CDR3. Trimming removed 8 bases from V and 8 bases from J, with 15 bases in between. Here the CDR3 reads CASVEGSGGYTF. The CDR3 coding sequence is TGTGCCAGCGTAGAGGGCTCGGGGGGCTACACCTTC.

The rearrangement joins TRBV19 to TRBJ1-5, with D tentatively TRBD1 (5 bases). The CDR3 covers 13 residues. V dropped 6 bases and J dropped 4 bases, with 10 bases sitting between them. Germline V gives CDR1 LNHDA, CDR2 SQIVND (reference sequence). This CDR3 reads CASSKTVNQPQHF. The CDR3 DNA follows: TGTGCCAGTAGCAAGACAGTGAATCAGCCCCAGCATTTT.

The gene calls are TRBV7-9 and TRBJ2-3, with D possibly being TRBD2 (5 bases). CDR1 is SEHNR and CDR2 is FQNEAQ in the germline V gene (reference sequence). The CDR3 has 15 amino acids. V lost 4 bases to trimming and J lost 4 bases, with 15 bases between them. Written as DNA, the CDR3 is TGTGCCAGCAGCTCCACACGGGATGTTTCAGATACGCAGTATTTT. It yields the protein CASSSTRDVSDTQYF. The variable domain in full, completed from reference TRBV7-9 and TRBJ2-3, reads DTGVSQNPRHKITKRGQNVTFRCDPISEHNRLYWYRQTLGQGPEFLTYFQNEAQLEKSRLLSDRFSAERPKGSFSTLEIQRTEQGDSAMYLCASSSTRDVSDTQYFGPGTRLTVL.

The chain joins TRBV6-1 to TRBJ2-7; no clear D gene. Germline CDR1 reads MNHNS; CDR2 reads SASEGT. Trimming removed 1 base from V and 0 bases from J, with 7 bases in between. The CDR3 is made up of 14 amino acids. CDR3 DNA sequence: TGTGCCAGCAGTGAAGGCGCGCTCTCCTACGAGCAGTACTTC. It codes for CASSEGALSYEQYF.

J is TRBJ1-5 and V is TRBV12-3 or TRBV12-4; 9 positions agree with TRBD1. The CDR3 totals 13 residues. Trimming took 6 bases from V and 7 from J; bases not matched to a gene: 4. The CDR3 DNA reads TGTGCCAGCAGCCAGACAGGGGGGCAGCCCCAGCATTTT. Protein product: CASSQTGGQPQHF.

This clone was counted between two and nine times. The V call is TRBV5-1, the J call TRBJ1-1; weak D call: TRBD1 (6 bases). Germline values: CDR1 SGHRS, CDR2 YFSETQ. CDR3 size: 14 residues. V was cut by 6 bases and J by 8 bases, with 20 bases left in between. CDR3 amino acids: CASTALTGISEAFF. As DNA, the CDR3 is TGCGCCAGCACCGCCTTGACAGGTATATCCGAAGCTTTCTTT.

The chain employs TRBV7-3 and TRBJ2-1; 10 nucleotides line up with TRBD2. CDR3 length equals 17 residues. V gave up 2 bases and J gave up 8 bases; unmatched junction bases: 12. Germline V lookup: CDR1 SGHTA, CDR2 FQGTGA. The CDR3 reads CASSLSPAGTSDDEQFF. The CDR3 nucleotides read TGTGCCAGCAGCTTATCCCCCGCCGGGACTAGCGATGATGAGCAGTTCTTC.

This clone was detected only once. The J gene is TRBJ2-7, the V gene TRBV9; D might be TRBD2 (5 bases). V dropped 5 bases and J dropped 6 bases, with 15 bases sitting between them. CDR3 length equals 13 residues. The germline V gene has CDR1 SGDLS and CDR2 YYNGEE. CDR3 region: CASSNSEEIEQYF. CDR3 coding DNA: TGTGCCAGCAGTAATAGCGAGGAAATCGAGCAGTACTTC.

This chain links TRBV12-3 or TRBV12-4 with TRBJ2-7; 8 nucleotides agree with TRBD1. The CDR3 has 12 amino acids. Germline trimming cut 6 bases from V and 5 bases from J; bases unmatched to any gene: 3. The CDR3 nucleotides are TGTGCCAGCAGCCGACAGGGGAACGAGCAGTACTTC. Translating it yields CASSRQGNEQYF.

V is TRBV28 and J is TRBJ2-7; D possibly corresponds to TRBD2 (6 bases). Germline loops: CDR1 MDHEN, CDR2 SYDVKM. Trimming took off 5 bases at V and 0 bases at J, with 11 bases between the two ends. This CDR3 has 14 amino acids. CDR3 in amino acids: CASSPDGSSYEQYF. For the CDR3, the DNA is TGTGCCAGCAGTCCCGACGGGAGCTCCTACGAGCAGTACTTC. The full variable domain, with the rest looked up from reference TRBV28 and TRBJ2-7, is DVKVTQSSRYLVKRTGEKVFLECVQDMDHENMFWYRQDPGLGLRLIYFSYDVKMKEKGDIPEGYSVSREKKERFSLILESASTNQTSMYLCASSPDGSSYEQYFGPGTRLTVT.

V and J are TRBV6-2 or TRBV6-3 and TRBJ1-5; TRBD1 matches at 9 bases. This CDR3 is built from 15 residues. V trimming: 5 bases; J trimming: 7 bases; junction bases outside the gene matches: 9. Germline loops: CDR1 MNHEY, CDR2 SVGEGT. In nucleotides, the CDR3 is TGTGCCAGCAGTGCACAGGGGGCGGAGGTGCAGCCCCAGCATTTT. Translating gives CASSAQGAEVQPQHF.

J is TRBJ2-7 and V is TRBV6-5, with TRBD1 matching 8 bases. The ends lost 6 bases at V and 3 bases at J; junction bases unmatched: 7. The CDR3 covers 14 residues. From germline, CDR1 is MNHEY and CDR2 SVGAGI. CDR3 DNA sequence: TGTGCCAGCAGAGGACAGGGTATCTTCTACGAGCAGTACTTC. Its protein is CASRGQGIFYEQYF.

The V gene is TRBV9, the J gene TRBJ1-2; a weak D match, TRBD1 (5 bases). Germline values: CDR1 SGDLS, CDR2 YYNGEE. V was trimmed by 1 base and J by 3 bases, leaving 16 bases between them. The CDR3 has 16 residues. The CDR3 is CASSVFRSGRDYGYTF. The CDR3 DNA follows: TGTGCCAGCAGCGTATTTAGGAGTGGCAGGGACTATGGCTACACCTTC. Using reference TRBV9 and TRBJ1-2 for the parts outside the CDR3, the full variable domain is DSGVTQTPKHLITATGQRVTLRCSPRSGDLSVYWYQQSLDQGLQFLIQYYNGEERAKGNILERFSAQQFPDLHSELNLSSLELGDSALYFCASSVFRSGRDYGYTFGSGTRLTVV.

The V call is TRBV25-1, the J call TRBJ1-3; TRBD1 agrees at 8 bases. The CDR3 is made up of 17 amino acids. J lost 3 bases, V lost 3 bases, and 10 bases had no gene match. CDR1 and CDR2 (germline): MGHDK, SYGVNS. CDR3 DNA: TGTGCCAGCAGTGATCCCCGGACAGGGCAGGGTGGAAACACCATATATTTT. It specifies CASSDPRTGQGGNTIYF.

V gene TRBV6-2 or TRBV6-3 combines with J gene TRBJ2-7; 8 nucleotides agree with TRBD2. The V gene's germline CDR1 is MNHEY and CDR2 SVGEGT. The CDR3 totals 16 residues. V was pared by 4 bases and J by 2 bases, with 10 bases of the junction left unmatched. CDR3 amino acids: CASSWGPGLGTYEQYF. CDR3 coding DNA: TGTGCCAGCAGTTGGGGGCCGGGACTAGGCACCTACGAGCAGTACTTC.

This sequence joins TRBV5-1 and TRBJ1-3; D is uncertain. V lost 0 bases and J lost 0, with 7 bases in between. The CDR3 length is 15 residues. The V gene's germline CDR1 is SGHRS and CDR2 YFSETQ. The CDR3 here is CASSLDISSGNTIYF. CDR3 nucleotide sequence: TGCGCCAGCAGCTTGGACATATCCTCTGGAAACACCATATATTTT.

The gene calls are TRBV27 and TRBJ1-5, with D perhaps matching TRBD1 (6 bases). The CDR3 spans 13 residues. The germline V and J ends were trimmed by 6 bases and 11 bases, with 17 bases remaining between them. Germline CDR1 is MNHEY and CDR2 is SMNVEV (reference sequence). The CDR3 region is CASSETRDMAQHF. The CDR3 DNA follows: TGTGCCAGCAGCGAAACCCGGGACATGGCCCAGCATTTT.

The rearrangement joins TRBV5-1 to TRBJ2-7; TRBD1 matches 9 bases. The CDR3 runs 14 residues. Germline V gene lookup returns CDR1 SGHRS and CDR2 YFSETQ. J lost 3 bases, V lost 4 bases, and 5 bases had no gene match. The CDR3 DNA is TGCGCCAGCAGCAGGACAGGGGAGATCTACGAGCAGTACTTC. Protein sequence: CASSRTGEIYEQYF.

The chain employs TRBV9 and TRBJ2-2; 7 nucleotides line up with TRBD1. CDR1 and CDR2 from the germline V gene are SGDLS and YYNGEE. V lost 4 bases to trimming and J lost 5 bases; unmatched junction nucleotides: 8. The CDR3 is 15 residues long. This chain's CDR3 is CASSPRAGGTGELFF. In DNA form, the CDR3 reads TGTGCCAGCAGCCCCAGAGCAGGGGGAACCGGGGAGCTGTTTTTT. Full variable domain (rest looked up from reference TRBV9 and TRBJ2-2): DSGVTQTPKHLITATGQRVTLRCSPRSGDLSVYWYQQSLDQGLQFLIQYYNGEERAKGNILERFSAQQFPDLHSELNLSSLELGDSALYFCASSPRAGGTGELFFGEGSRLTVL.

This rearrangement joins TRBV2 to TRBJ1-2, with unresolved D. Germline CDR1 is SNHLY and CDR2 is FYNNEI. The CDR3 has 13 amino acids. Trimming shortened V by 6 bases and J by 2 bases, and 10 bases separated the two germline ends. The CDR3 nucleotides are TGTGCCAGCAGAGAAAACAGCAACTATGGCTACACCTTC. Amino acid sequence: CASRENSNYGYTF.

The rearrangement joins TRBV29-1 to TRBJ2-5; 10 positions agree with TRBD1. CDR1 SQVTM and CDR2 ANQGSEA come from the germline V gene. V gave up 7 bases and J gave up 4 bases; unmatched junction bases: 3. There are 12 residues in the CDR3. The CDR3 DNA is TGCAGCGAAAGACAGGGGGCAGAGACCCAGTACTTC. Its protein is CSERQGAETQYF.

This chain joins TRBV28 and TRBJ1-5; D is ambiguous. The CDR3 contains 14 residues. Between the trimmed V and J ends, which lost 2 bases and 9 bases, there was a span of 14 bases. CDR1 and CDR2 (germline): MDHEN, SYDVKM. The DNA for the CDR3 is TGTGCCAGCAGTTTAGGCCGGGAGCGGCGGCCCCAGCATTTT. Translating gives CASSLGRERRPQHF. The whole variable domain, filled in from reference TRBV28 and TRBJ1-5, reads DVKVTQSSRYLVKRTGEKVFLECVQDMDHENMFWYRQDPGLGLRLIYFSYDVKMKEKGDIPEGYSVSREKKERFSLILESASTNQTSMYLCASSLGRERRPQHFGDGTRLSIL.

V and J are TRBV28 and TRBJ1-5, with D possibly being TRBD1 (5 bases). The CDR3 has 15 residues. V lost 2 bases and J lost 0, with 8 bases in between. Germline-derived CDR1 and CDR2 are MDHEN and SYDVKM. The CDR3, as DNA: TGTGCCAGCAGTTTAACCAGGGCTAGCAATCAGCCCCAGCATTTT. Translating gives CASSLTRASNQPQHF.

A single count supports this clone. The chain couples TRBV5-1 to TRBJ1-2; D unclear. CDR3 length: 15 amino acids. Trimming took 0 bases from V and 2 from J, leaving 11 bases between them. Germline CDR1 and CDR2: SGHRS and YFSETQ. The CDR3 protein is CASSLERSANYGYTF. The CDR3 DNA reads as TGCGCCAGCAGCTTGGAACGGTCAGCGAACTATGGCTACACCTTC.

In DNA, the CDR3 is TGTGCCAGCGGCGGTGTGGGGCCTGGGGCCAACGTCCTGACTTTC. It translates to CASGGVGPGANVLTF. V usage is TRBV3-1 (or the pseudogene TRBV3-2) and J usage is TRBJ2-6; maybe TRBD1 (5 bases). Germline CDR1 reads LGHDT; CDR2 reads YNNKEL (reference sequence). The CDR3 covers 15 residues. V was shortened by 8 bases and J by 2 bases, with 13 bases between the two germline ends.

The V call is TRBV5-1, the J call TRBJ2-3, with D possibly being TRBD2 (5 bases). V was shortened by 7 bases and J by 4 bases, with 13 bases between the two germline ends. The CDR3 has 13 amino acids. Germline values: CDR1 SGHRS, CDR2 YFSETQ. CDR3 amino acids: CASGELGSDTQYF. Written as DNA, the CDR3 is TGCGCCAGCGGCGAACTAGGTTCAGATACGCAGTATTTT.

The chain is built from TRBV30 and TRBJ2-5, with TRBD2 matching 9 bases. The junction had 3 bases not matched to a gene; V was cut back by 8 bases and J by 2 bases. The CDR3 covers 12 residues. The germline V gene encodes CDR1 GTSNPN and CDR2 SVGIG (reference sequence). CDR3 bases: TGTGCCCAAACTAGCGGGCAAGAGACCCAGTACTTC. Its translation: CAQTSGQETQYF.

The rearrangement joins TRBV30 to TRBJ1-4; D gene ambiguous. The germline V and J ends were trimmed by 4 bases and 0 bases, with 6 bases remaining between them. Germline V gene lookup returns CDR1 GTSNPN and CDR2 SVGIG (reference sequence). This CDR3 is 13 amino acids long. The CDR3 loop is CAWKYSTNEKLFF. The CDR3 nucleotides read TGTGCCTGGAAATATTCAACTAATGAAAAACTGTTTTTT.

As concerns this clone: One end of the junction is discordant with germline, which a read error may explain. The V call is TRBV5-1, the J call TRBJ2-5; TRBD1 aligns across 7 bases. The CDR3 sequence is 12 residues long. Looked up from germline, CDR1 is SGHRS and CDR2 is YFSETQ. The CDR3: CASSRQGELLDF. The CDR3 DNA is TGCGCCAGCAGCAGGCAGGGGGAGTTACTTGACTTC.

In this sample, this clone turned up a few times. The chain recombines TRBV6-5 with TRBJ1-3, with 8 bases lining up with TRBD1. CDR1 and CDR2 from the germline V gene are MNHEY and SVGAGI. CDR3 length: 15 residues. The V and J ends lost 5 bases and 0 bases, in that order; junction bases with no gene match: 3. The chain's CDR3 is CASSRQGTSGNTIYF. The DNA for the CDR3 is TGTGCCAGCAGTAGACAGGGGACCTCTGGAAACACCATATATTTT.

The rearrangement uses TRBV30 and TRBJ2-7, with TRBD2 matching over 15 bases. Germline V gives CDR1 GTSNPN, CDR2 SVGIG (reference sequence). This CDR3 spans 13 amino acids. The V gene end was trimmed by 7 bases and the J gene end by 3 bases; junction bases not matched to a gene: 1. This CDR3 reads CASGLAGGYEQYF. CDR3 nucleotide sequence: TGTGCCTCGGGACTAGCGGGAGGCTACGAGCAGTACTTC.